This paragraph covers one T cell receptor (beta chain) sequence. Antigen unknown. This record belongs to a study of cytomegalovirus exposure and HLA in healthy donors. Germline values: CDR1 SGDLS, CDR2 YYNGEE. Losses at the gene ends were 4 bases for V and 7 bases for J; bases not matched to a gene: 19. The CDR3 consists of 19 residues. Points from the study as a whole: Reports credit the classifier with highly specific, highly sensitive diagnosis of cytomegalovirus status. Most sequenced TCRs were rare (though some public TCRs occurred in many donors). Researchers counted over 150 TCR beta chains as cytomegalovirus-associated.

The donors were members of the validation cohort comprising about 120 subjects, separate from the approximately 700-subject first cohort. Here immunoSEQ multiplex PCR was the method, and the copy in TCRdb shows in-frame clones only, minus some. The top ten clones hold over 4% of a sample with under 200,000 clones, around 92% of them seen once. V usage is TRBV9 and J usage is TRBJ2-1; 11 bases match TRBD2. The sequence was collected from a man aged 18 to 30 in good health and CMV-seropositive. Sequenced material: PBMCs. The CDR3 loop is CASSPEPGTSGGIWNEQFF. In DNA, the CDR3 is TGTGCCAGCAGCCCCGAGCCGGGGACTAGCGGTGGAATCTGGAATGAGCAGTTCTTC.